Shown below are 26 T cell receptor beta chains from a single sample sequenced in a study of blood T cell repertoires in COVID-19. TCRdb's table, derived via immunoSEQ multiplex PCR, lists solely in-frame clones and lacks some. The data show about 320,000 clones, with about nine tenths seen just once and 5.2% held by the top ten. Sequenced sample: PBMCs or T cells enriched from blood (not recorded which). The source is a man aged 55 to 70 who had recovered from COVID-19.

This clone was seen a handful of times. The chain links TRBV27 to TRBJ2-7; maybe TRBD2 (6 bases). CDR3 size: 14 residues. The V and J ends lost 5 bases and 1 base respectively, with 12 bases between them. CDR1 and CDR2 from the germline V gene are MNHEY and SMNVEV (reference sequence). CDR3 loop: CASSRGMGSYEQYF. The CDR3 bases are TGTGCCAGCAGTCGCGGGATGGGGTCCTACGAGCAGTACTTC.

This clone was counted a single time. The rearrangement uses TRBV7-3 and TRBJ1-1; 8 bases map to TRBD1. The CDR3 contains 13 residues. V lost 4 bases to trimming and J lost 4 bases; unmatched junction nucleotides: 2. Germline-derived CDR1 and CDR2 are SGHTA and FQGTGA. The CDR3 here is CASSSTGATEAFF. The DNA for the CDR3 is TGTGCCAGCAGCTCGACAGGGGCCACTGAAGCTTTCTTT. The entire variable domain, with the rest obtained from reference TRBV7-3 and TRBJ1-1, is as follows: GAGVSQTPSNKVTEKGKYVELRCDPISGHTALYWYRQSLGQGPEFLIYFQGTGAADDSGLPNDRFFAVRPEGSVSTLKIQRTERGDSAVYLCASSSTGATEAFFGQGTRLTVV.

The CDR3 DNA sequence: TGTGCCAGCAGCGTAGGACTAGGGATTCAAGAGACCCAGTACTTC. Protein: CASSVGLGIQETQYF. The gene calls are TRBV9 and TRBJ2-5; weak D call: TRBD2 (6 bases). CDR1 and CDR2 from the germline V gene are SGDLS and YYNGEE. With 0 bases removed from V and 2 bases from J, the gap between germline ends came to 11 bases. CDR3 length: 15 residues.

This clone occurred once. The sample carries other DNA sequences with the same CDR3. Here the CDR3 DNA reads TGTGCCAGCACTTTGGGGACAGGGGGTTATGGCTACACCTTC. It is translated as CASTLGTGGYGYTF. The J gene is TRBJ1-2, the V gene TRBV28; 11 bases are a match to TRBD1. Germline CDR1 is MDHEN and CDR2 is SYDVKM. V shed 7 bases and J 5 bases; nucleotides not matched to a gene: 6. The CDR3 has 14 amino acids.

The genes are TRBV5-1 and TRBJ2-7, with TRBD2 identical over 12 bases. The CDR3 extends over 17 amino acids. V shed 3 bases and J 2 bases; nucleotides not matched to a gene: 9. CDR1 SGHRS and CDR2 YFSETQ come from the germline V gene. The CDR3 sequence is CASSSTSGGPITYEQYF. DNA for the CDR3: TGCGCCAGCAGCTCGACTAGCGGGGGACCTATTACCTACGAGCAGTACTTC.

The chain is built from TRBV24-1 and TRBJ2-7; the D gene is possibly TRBD1 (6 bases). The CDR3 sequence is 14 residues long. Germline CDR1 and CDR2: KGHDR and SFDVKD. Between the trimmed V and J ends, which lost 1 base and 6 bases, there was a span of 12 bases. This CDR3 reads CATSDFPGACEQYF. Here the CDR3 DNA reads TGTGCCACCAGTGATTTTCCAGGGGCCTGCGAGCAGTACTTC.

This clone has more than one count but fewer than ten. The chain joins TRBV19 to TRBJ2-1; TRBD1 agrees at 8 bases. The CDR3 covers 16 residues. J was trimmed by 0 bases and V by 3 bases; bases with no gene match: 4. CDR1 and CDR2 (germline): LNHDA, SQIVND (reference sequence). The CDR3 protein is CASSINRGFSYNEQFF. In DNA, the CDR3 is TGTGCCAGTAGTATTAACAGGGGGTTCTCCTACAATGAGCAGTTCTTC.

The chain couples TRBV7-8 to TRBJ1-2; 9 bases align to TRBD1. In germline, CDR1 is SGHVS, CDR2 FQNEAQ. This CDR3 comprises 15 residues. The J segment lost 4 bases and the V segment lost 1 base, leaving 4 bases of the junction unmatched. The CDR3: CASSLDRGPVYGYTF. The DNA for the CDR3 is TGTGCCAGCAGCTTAGACAGGGGGCCTGTCTATGGCTACACCTTC.

The chain recombines TRBV5-1 with TRBJ2-7; 14 nucleotides agree with TRBD2. Trimming at V came to 4 bases and at J to 6 bases, leaving 3 bases not matched to a gene. The CDR3 runs to 14 residues. Germline values: CDR1 SGHRS, CDR2 YFSETQ. The CDR3 sequence is CASSGGTSGSEQYF. The CDR3 DNA reads as TGCGCCAGCAGCGGGGGGACTAGCGGGAGCGAGCAGTACTTC.

The chain joins TRBV7-2 to TRBJ1-2, with 7 nucleotides matching TRBD1. The CDR3 is 16 amino acids. Germline V gene lookup returns CDR1 SGHTA and CDR2 FQGNSA. V dropped 1 base and J dropped 4; count of bases not matched to a gene: 9. The CDR3 sequence: CASSLGQGWVGYGYTF. Written as DNA, the CDR3 is TGTGCCAGCAGCTTAGGACAGGGCTGGGTAGGCTATGGCTACACCTTC.

V is TRBV6-2 or TRBV6-3 and J is TRBJ2-7; 7 positions match TRBD1. The V and J ends lost 2 bases and 2 bases, in that order; junction bases with no gene match: 9. The germline gives CDR1 MNHEY, CDR2 SVGEGT. The CDR3 sequence is 16 residues long. The CDR3 region is CASSYPKTGKPYEQYF. In nucleotides, the CDR3 is TGTGCCAGCAGTTACCCAAAGACAGGGAAGCCCTACGAGCAGTACTTC.

The chain links TRBV3-1 (or the pseudogene TRBV3-2) to TRBJ1-3; D gene ambiguous. The CDR3 has 12 residues. V lost 6 bases and J 3 bases, leaving 6 bases between the germline ends. Germline values: CDR1 LGHDT, CDR2 YNNKEL (reference sequence). The chain's CDR3 is CASSPLGNTIYF. The CDR3 DNA reads TGTGCCAGCAGTCCTCTTGGAAACACCATATATTTT.

This clone showed up just once. The chain employs TRBV4-2 and TRBJ2-1, with TRBD1 identical over 7 bases. From germline, CDR1 is LGHNA and CDR2 YNFKEQ. The J segment lost 6 bases and the V segment lost 6 bases, leaving 11 bases of the junction unmatched. The CDR3 totals 15 residues. CDR3 in DNA: TGTGCCAGCAGGCCAGAGGGGGCCCTTCGCAATGAGCAGTTCTTC. It codes for CASRPEGALRNEQFF.

The chain employs TRBV29-1 and TRBJ2-1, with 9 bases that match TRBD1. Germline-derived CDR1 and CDR2 are SQVTM and ANQGSEA. CDR3 length: 13 residues. J gave up 7 bases and V 7 bases, and 8 bases lay outside the gene matches. CDR3: CSAGTGRRNEQFF. Here the CDR3 DNA reads TGCAGCGCTGGGACAGGGAGGAGGAATGAGCAGTTCTTC.

This clone has just one count. J is TRBJ2-7 and V is TRBV6-5; TRBD2 matches at 7 bases. The CDR3 length is 15 residues. V lost 6 bases, J lost 0 bases, and 8 bases stayed unmatched. Germline assignment: CDR1 MNHEY and CDR2 SVGAGI. This CDR3 reads CASRKGRESSYEQYF. As DNA, the CDR3 is TGTGCCAGCAGGAAGGGGCGGGAGAGCTCCTACGAGCAGTACTTC.

The chain combines TRBV7-2 with TRBJ1-5, with D unclear. The V gene lost 0 bases and the J gene lost 4 bases, with 10 bases spanning the gap. The CDR3 extends over 15 amino acids. Germline V lookup: CDR1 SGHTA, CDR2 FQGNSA. CDR3 region: CASSLASTVNQPQHF. For the CDR3, the DNA is TGTGCCAGCAGCTTAGCGAGTACAGTTAATCAGCCCCAGCATTTT. The complete variable domain, with remaining parts taken from reference TRBV7-2 and TRBJ1-5, reads GAGVSQSPSNKVTEKGKDVELRCDPISGHTALYWYRQSLGQGLEFLIYFQGNSAPDKSGLPSDRFSAERTGGSVSTLTIQRTQQEDSAVYLCASSLASTVNQPQHFGDGTRLSIL.

This clone showed up just once. The CDR3 loop is CASSLAGGAYEQYF. The CDR3 DNA is TGTGCCAGCAGCTTAGCGGGAGGGGCCTACGAGCAGTACTTC. This rearrangement joins TRBV11-2 to TRBJ2-7; 8 bases match TRBD2. The J segment lost 2 bases and the V segment lost 1 base, leaving 1 base of the junction unmatched. The CDR3 is made up of 14 amino acids. Per the germline V gene, CDR1 is SGHAT and CDR2 is FQNNGV. Complete variable domain (other parts from reference TRBV11-2 and TRBJ2-7): EAGVAQSPRYKIIEKRQSVAFWCNPISGHATLYWYQQILGQGPKLLIQFQNNGVVDDSQLPKDRFSAERLKGVDSTLKIQPAKLEDSAVYLCASSLAGGAYEQYFGPGTRLTVT.

The chain is built from TRBV18 and TRBJ1-5, with 9 bases aligning to TRBD1. The germline gives CDR1 KGHSH, CDR2 LQKENI. Losses at the gene ends were 8 bases for V and 5 bases for J; bases not matched to a gene: 7. The CDR3 sequence is 14 residues long. Here the CDR3 reads CASTATGGYQPQHF. CDR3 DNA: TGTGCCAGCACTGCGACAGGGGGATATCAGCCCCAGCATTTT. Supplemented by reference TRBV18 and TRBJ1-5, the full variable domain reads NAGVMQNPRHLVRRRGQEARLRCSPMKGHSHVYWYRQLPEEGLKFMVYLQKENIIDESGMPKERFSAEFPKEGPSILRIQQVVRGDSAAYFCASTATGGYQPQHFGDGTRLSIL.

This chain links TRBV28 with TRBJ1-2; TRBD1 matches at 8 bases. This CDR3 region has 15 residues. The J segment lost 2 bases and the V segment lost 3 bases, leaving 5 bases of the junction unmatched. CDR1 and CDR2 from the germline V gene are MDHEN and SYDVKM. For the CDR3, the DNA is TGTGCCAGCAGTTTTTCAGGGGGCAAAAACTATGGCTACACCTTC. It yields the protein CASSFSGGKNYGYTF.

This clone was observed once. Written as DNA, the CDR3 is TGTGCCAGCAGCGTAGGGGACTACTCTGGAAACACCATATATTTT. This sequence encodes CASSVGDYSGNTIYF. V is TRBV28 and J is TRBJ1-3; TRBD1 might be the D (5 bases). The CDR3 spans 15 residues. Germline assignment: CDR1 MDHEN and CDR2 SYDVKM. Trimming took 6 bases from V and 0 from J, leaving 12 bases between them.

The chain recombines TRBV28 with TRBJ2-7; D not resolved. CDR1 is MDHEN, CDR2 SYDVKM, per germline. The CDR3 contains 14 residues. Between the trimmed V and J ends, which lost 7 bases and 1 base, there was a span of 14 bases. The DNA for the CDR3 is TGTGCCAGCACCGTCCCAGGCAGTTCCTACGAGCAGTACTTC. Protein: CASTVPGSSYEQYF.

This chain links TRBV7-3 with TRBJ1-2; weak D call: TRBD1 (5 bases). Trimming stripped 6 bases from V and 2 bases from J, with 10 bases between. CDR1 SGHTA and CDR2 FQGTGA come from the germline V gene. CDR3 length equals 13 residues. CDR3: CASSQGANYGYTF. The DNA for the CDR3 is TGTGCCAGCAGTCAGGGTGCAAACTATGGCTACACCTTC.

The gene calls are TRBV5-5 and TRBJ2-3; TRBD1 matches 8 bases. Germline CDR1 is SGHKS and CDR2 is YYEKEE (reference sequence). CDR3 length: 15 amino acids. Germline trimming cut 0 bases from V and 6 bases from J; bases unmatched to any gene: 6. CDR3 coding DNA: TGTGCCAGCAGCTTGGCGGGACAGGCCCGGGATACGCAGTATTTT. Protein product: CASSLAGQARDTQYF.

This chain links TRBV5-1 with TRBJ2-7, with TRBD2 as a possible D gene (6 bases). The CDR3 is 15 residues long. V was clipped by 4 bases and J by 5 bases, with 19 bases between them. Germline V lookup: CDR1 SGHRS, CDR2 YFSETQ. Here the CDR3 reads CASSPEGRPPHEQYF. Here the CDR3 DNA reads TGCGCCAGCAGCCCGGAGGGCAGACCACCGCACGAGCAGTACTTC.

The chain is built from TRBV29-1 and TRBJ1-3; no firm D call. The CDR3 has 11 amino acids. Germline-derived CDR1 and CDR2 are SQVTM and ANQGSEA. Trimming shortened V by 4 bases and J by 10 bases, and 11 bases separated the two germline ends. The CDR3 DNA reads TGCAGCGTTGGGATTTCGGGGACCATATATTTT. This codes for CSVGISGTIYF.

J is TRBJ2-2 and V is TRBV6-5; 7 bases are shared with TRBD1. Germline trimming cut 6 bases from V and 2 bases from J; bases unmatched to any gene: 6. CDR1 is MNHEY and CDR2 is SVGAGI in the germline V gene. This CDR3 has 15 amino acids. The CDR3 here is CASSVQGSNTGELFF. The CDR3 bases are TGTGCCAGCAGCGTACAGGGGAGTAACACCGGGGAGCTGTTTTTT.